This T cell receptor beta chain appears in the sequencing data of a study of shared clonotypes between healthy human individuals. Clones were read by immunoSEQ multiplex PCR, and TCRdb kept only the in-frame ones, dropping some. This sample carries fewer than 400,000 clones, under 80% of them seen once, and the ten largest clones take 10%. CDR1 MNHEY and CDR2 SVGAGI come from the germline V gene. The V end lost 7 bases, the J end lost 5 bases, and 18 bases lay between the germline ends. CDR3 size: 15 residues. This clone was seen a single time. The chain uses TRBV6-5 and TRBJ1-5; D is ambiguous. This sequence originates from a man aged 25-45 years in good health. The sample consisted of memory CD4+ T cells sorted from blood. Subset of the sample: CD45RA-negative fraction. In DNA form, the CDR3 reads TGTGCCAGCATCGACACGGCCCGAAACTATCAGCCCCAGCATTTT. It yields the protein CASIDTARNYQPQHF.